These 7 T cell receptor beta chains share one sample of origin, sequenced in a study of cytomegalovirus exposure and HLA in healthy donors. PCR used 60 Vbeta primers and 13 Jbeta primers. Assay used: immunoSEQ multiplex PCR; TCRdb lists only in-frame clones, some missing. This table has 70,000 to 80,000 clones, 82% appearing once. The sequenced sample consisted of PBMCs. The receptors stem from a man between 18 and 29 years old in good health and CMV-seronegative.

The CDR3 region is CASSPTISGRTTDTQYF. The CDR3 nucleotides are TGTGCCAGCAGCCCGACCATTAGCGGGAGAACCACAGATACGCAGTATTTT. V gene TRBV7-9 combines with J gene TRBJ2-3, with TRBD2 matching over 9 bases. Germline V gene sequence: CDR1 SEHNR, CDR2 FQNEAQ (reference sequence). CDR3 length: 17 residues. Trimming cost V 5 bases and J 2 bases; bases outside gene matches: 11.

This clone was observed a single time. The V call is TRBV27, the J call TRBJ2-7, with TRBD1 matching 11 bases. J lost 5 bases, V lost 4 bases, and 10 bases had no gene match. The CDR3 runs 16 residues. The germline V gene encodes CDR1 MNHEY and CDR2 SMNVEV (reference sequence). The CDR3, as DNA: TGTGCCAGCAGTTCTGGCAACGGACAGGGGGCCGACGAGCAGTACTTC. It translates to CASSSGNGQGADEQYF.

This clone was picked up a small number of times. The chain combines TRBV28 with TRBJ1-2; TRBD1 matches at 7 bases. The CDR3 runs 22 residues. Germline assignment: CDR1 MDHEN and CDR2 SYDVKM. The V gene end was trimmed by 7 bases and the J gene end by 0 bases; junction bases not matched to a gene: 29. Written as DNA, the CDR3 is TGTGCCAGCACCCAAACGTGGACAGGCAACTTAATTATTGGAGTTACTAACTATGGCTACACCTTC. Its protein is CASTQTWTGNLIIGVTNYGYTF.

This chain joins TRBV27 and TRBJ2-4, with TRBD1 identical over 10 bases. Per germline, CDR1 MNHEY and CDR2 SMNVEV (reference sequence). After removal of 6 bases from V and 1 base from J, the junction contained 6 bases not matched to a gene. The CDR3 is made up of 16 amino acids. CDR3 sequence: CASSPGQGVAKNIQYF. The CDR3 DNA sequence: TGTGCCAGCAGCCCAGGACAGGGGGTGGCCAAAAACATTCAGTACTTC.

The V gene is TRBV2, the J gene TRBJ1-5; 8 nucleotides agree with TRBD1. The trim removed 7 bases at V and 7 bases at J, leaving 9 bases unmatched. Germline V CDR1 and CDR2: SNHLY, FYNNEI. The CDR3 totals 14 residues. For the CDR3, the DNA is TGTGCCAGCAATTTCAGGGGGCGGGAGCAGCCCCAGCATTTT. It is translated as CASNFRGREQPQHF.

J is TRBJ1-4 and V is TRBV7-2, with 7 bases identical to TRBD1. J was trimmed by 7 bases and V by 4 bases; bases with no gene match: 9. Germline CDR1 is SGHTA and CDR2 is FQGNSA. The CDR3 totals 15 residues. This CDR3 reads CASSSPTGIGEKLFF. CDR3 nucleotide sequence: TGTGCCAGCAGCTCACCGACAGGGATTGGTGAAAAACTGTTTTTT. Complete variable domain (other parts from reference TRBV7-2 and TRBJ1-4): GAGVSQSPSNKVTEKGKDVELRCDPISGHTALYWYRQSLGQGLEFLIYFQGNSAPDKSGLPSDRFSAERTGGSVSTLTIQRTQQEDSAVYLCASSSPTGIGEKLFFGSGTQLSVL.

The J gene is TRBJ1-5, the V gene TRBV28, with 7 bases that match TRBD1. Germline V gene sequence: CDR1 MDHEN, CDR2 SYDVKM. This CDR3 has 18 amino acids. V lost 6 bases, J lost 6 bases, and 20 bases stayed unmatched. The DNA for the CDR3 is TGTGCCAGCAGCCGACTCCGGGACAGTCCCGTTGGAGGTCAGCCCCAGCATTTT. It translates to CASSRLRDSPVGGQPQHF. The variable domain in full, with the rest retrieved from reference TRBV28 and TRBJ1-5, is DVKVTQSSRYLVKRTGEKVFLECVQDMDHENMFWYRQDPGLGLRLIYFSYDVKMKEKGDIPEGYSVSREKKERFSLILESASTNQTSMYLCASSRLRDSPVGGQPQHFGDGTRLSIL.